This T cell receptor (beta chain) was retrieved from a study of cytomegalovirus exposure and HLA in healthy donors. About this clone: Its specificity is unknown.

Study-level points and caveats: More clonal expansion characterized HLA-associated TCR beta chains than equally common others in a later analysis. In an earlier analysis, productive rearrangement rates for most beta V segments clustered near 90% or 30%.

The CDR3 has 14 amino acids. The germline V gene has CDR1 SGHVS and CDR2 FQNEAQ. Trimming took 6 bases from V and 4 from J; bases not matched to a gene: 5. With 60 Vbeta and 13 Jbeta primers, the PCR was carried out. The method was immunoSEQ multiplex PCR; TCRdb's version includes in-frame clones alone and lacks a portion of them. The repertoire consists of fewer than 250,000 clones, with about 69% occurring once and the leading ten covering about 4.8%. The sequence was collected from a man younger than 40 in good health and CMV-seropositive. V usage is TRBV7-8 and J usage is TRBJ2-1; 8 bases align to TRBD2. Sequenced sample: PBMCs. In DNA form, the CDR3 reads TGTGCCAGCAGGGGGCTAGCGGGTTACAATGAGCAGTTCTTC. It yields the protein CASRGLAGYNEQFF.